The sequence of this T cell receptor (beta chain) was determined in a study of neurological immune-mediated disorders. This clonotype was counted at least ten times. The cDNA was generated by 5'RACE with 10-nucleotide random UMIs. TCRdb used MiXCR to reprocess the 5' RACE reads, holding one entry per CDR3 protein. The repertoire has tens of thousands of distinct CDR3 sequences, just under 4% of them found once; the top ten carry 1.9%. The length of the CDR3 is 16 residues. Trimming left V 3 bases short and J 3 bases short, with 17 bases between. Germline lookup yields CDR1 MGHRA and CDR2 YSYEKL. The receptor's source is a woman in her forties with multiple sclerosis. What was sequenced was CD4+ T cells from blood. This rearrangement joins TRBV4-1 to TRBJ1-1; tentatively, D is TRBD1 (6 bases). This CDR3 reads CASSQEPGKGDTEAFF. CDR3 bases: TGCGCCAGCAGCCAGGAACCCGGGAAGGGGGACACTGAAGCTTTCTTT.